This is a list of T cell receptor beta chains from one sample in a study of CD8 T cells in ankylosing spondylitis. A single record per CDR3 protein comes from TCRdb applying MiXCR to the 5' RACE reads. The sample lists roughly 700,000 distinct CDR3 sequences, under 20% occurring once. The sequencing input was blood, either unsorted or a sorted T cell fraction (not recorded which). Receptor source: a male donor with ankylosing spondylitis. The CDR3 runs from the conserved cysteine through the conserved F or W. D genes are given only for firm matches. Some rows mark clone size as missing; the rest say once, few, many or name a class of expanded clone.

CASSPATLLAGTSYNEQFF,TGTGCCAGCAGTCCCGCGACGCTACTAGCGGGGACTTCCTACAATGAGCAGTTCTTC,TRBD2,TRBJ2-1,TRBV2,-
CASGDTAEANTEAFF,TGTGCCAGCGGGGACACCGCGGAAGCGAACACTGAAGCTTTCTTT,-,TRBJ1-1,TRBV6-2/TRBV6-3,few
CATSDSGGQKLFF,TGTGCCACCAGTGATTCAGGGGGCCAAAAACTGTTTTTT,TRBD1,TRBJ1-4,TRBV24-1,few
CASSQYETGEPYGYTF,TGCGCCAGCAGCCAATATGAGACAGGGGAACCCTATGGCTACACCTTC,TRBD1,TRBJ1-2,TRBV4-3,-
CASSPNLPGANQPQHF,TGTGCCAGCAGCCCAAATCTTCCGGGGGCGAATCAGCCCCAGCATTTT,-,TRBJ1-5,TRBV3-1,-
CASTGMWVNTEAFF,TGTGCCAGCACCGGGATGTGGGTTAACACTGAAGCTTTCTTT,-,TRBJ1-1,TRBV7-9,few
CASSLVGLAGGRRTDTQYF,TGTGCCAGCAGCTTAGTAGGCCTAGCGGGAGGGAGGCGCACAGATACGCAGTATTTT,TRBD2,TRBJ2-3,TRBV11-2,few
CASSIGLVNEQFF,TGCGCCAGCAGCATCGGACTTGTCAATGAGCAGTTCTTC,-,TRBJ2-1,TRBV5-1,many
CASSQVLADTDTQYF,TGTGCCAGCAGCCAAGTACTAGCGGACACAGATACGCAGTATTTT,TRBD2,TRBJ2-3,TRBV4-2,-
CASNHYDGELFF,TGCGCCAGCAATCATTACGATGGGGAGCTGTTTTTT,-,TRBJ2-2,TRBV5-1,-
CASSLWTLSTDTQYF,TGTGCCAGCAGTTTATGGACACTTAGCACAGATACGCAGTATTTT,-,TRBJ2-3,TRBV28,-
CAITTNYNEQFF,TGTGCCATTACAACGAACTACAATGAGCAGTTCTTC,-,TRBJ2-1,TRBV7-2,-
CASSRQGDSYEQYF,TGCGCCAGCAGCCGACAGGGGGACAGCTACGAGCAGTACTTC,TRBD1,TRBJ2-7,TRBV5-1,-
CATSDGGTNSYEQYF,TGTGCCACCAGTGACGGGGGAACCAACTCCTACGAGCAGTACTTC,-,TRBJ2-7,TRBV24-1,few
CASSLVSRASNEQFF,TGCGCCAGCAGCTTGGTGTCACGGGCTTCCAATGAGCAGTTCTTC,-,TRBJ2-1,TRBV5-1,few
CASSLTSGDWTQYF,TGCGCCAGCAGCTTGACTAGCGGGGATTGGACCCAGTACTTC,TRBD2,TRBJ2-5,TRBV5-1,few
CASSALGLAGGSYNEQFF,TGTGCCAGCAGCGCCCTTGGACTAGCGGGGGGCTCCTACAATGAGCAGTTCTTC,TRBD2,TRBJ2-1,TRBV9,-
CSVVSAEAFF,TGCAGCGTTGTATCCGCTGAAGCTTTCTTT,-,TRBJ1-1,TRBV29-1,-
CASSLDPALNTEAFF,TGTGCCAGCAGCTTAGATCCGGCCCTGAACACTGAAGCTTTCTTT,-,TRBJ1-1,TRBV12-3/TRBV12-4,many
CSASNFGGQRGPQETQYF,TGCAGTGCTAGCAATTTCGGAGGCCAGCGGGGCCCTCAAGAGACCCAGTACTTC,TRBD2,TRBJ2-5,TRBV20-1,-
CSVAETGMGTEAFF,TGCAGCGTTGCAGAGACAGGGATGGGCACTGAAGCTTTCTTT,TRBD1,TRBJ1-1,TRBV29-1,few
CSALRGAEAYEQYF,TGCAGTGCCCTCCGAGGAGCGGAGGCCTACGAGCAGTACTTC,-,TRBJ2-7,TRBV20-1,few
CASSLSGSQGYGYTF,TGTGCCAGCAGTTTATCTGGTAGCCAGGGCTATGGCTACACCTTC,-,TRBJ1-2,TRBV27,few